This passage covers 27 T cell receptor beta chains from one sample sequenced in a study of blood T cell repertoires in COVID-19. Method: immunoSEQ multiplex PCR; TCRdb's copy keeps in-frame clones and lacks some. Of over 150,000 clones detected, around 85% appear once; the ten largest clones hold approximately 7%. The sequenced sample consisted of peripheral blood. The receptor set was obtained from a man older than 75 with COVID-19, enrolled during active disease.

This clone appeared a single time. The chain has TRBV19 and TRBJ1-5; D not resolved. V lost 11 bases and J lost 7, with 9 bases in between. This CDR3 comprises 10 residues. The germline V gene encodes CDR1 LNHDA and CDR2 SQIVND (reference sequence). The CDR3 DNA follows: TGTGCCGCCGGTGAACAGCCCCAGCATTTT. Its protein product is CAAGEQPQHF.

The chain uses TRBV4-1 and TRBJ1-4; D unresolved. This CDR3 contains 13 residues. V gave up 5 bases and J gave up 7 bases, with 11 bases separating them. From germline, CDR1 is MGHRA and CDR2 YSYEKL. The CDR3 protein is CASSREKGEKLFF. The CDR3 nucleotides read TGCGCCAGCAGCAGGGAGAAGGGTGAAAAACTGTTTTTT.

This clone occurred a few times. The rearrangement uses TRBV5-6 and TRBJ1-1; D remains ambiguous. Germline V gene data show CDR1 as SGHDT and CDR2 as YYEEEE. The V end was cut by 2 bases, the J end by 1 base, with 6 bases between. CDR3 length equals 13 residues. In DNA form, the CDR3 reads TGTGCCAGCAGCTTTGTCCGGAACACTGAAGCTTTCTTT. The encoded protein is CASSFVRNTEAFF.

The chain recombines TRBV2 with TRBJ1-3; possibly TRBD1 for D (6 bases). Trimming left V 0 bases short and J 6 bases short, with 12 bases between. CDR3 length: 15 residues. The V gene's germline CDR1 is SNHLY and CDR2 FYNNEI. The CDR3: CASSEAPGTQNTIYF. In DNA, the CDR3 is TGTGCCAGCAGTGAAGCCCCCGGGACACAAAACACCATATATTTT.

The chain couples TRBV9 to TRBJ1-2, with D perhaps TRBD1 (6 bases). This CDR3 region has 15 residues. Per germline, CDR1 SGDLS and CDR2 YYNGEE. V dropped 1 base and J dropped 4 bases, with 14 bases sitting between them. This CDR3 reads CASSVSGQQTYGYTF. The CDR3 nucleotides read TGTGCCAGCAGCGTATCCGGACAGCAGACCTATGGCTACACCTTC.

In its sample, this clone was seen once. The chain carries TRBV5-1 and TRBJ2-7; tentative D call: TRBD1 (6 bases). V was trimmed by 6 bases and J by 3 bases, leaving 22 bases between them. There are 16 residues in the CDR3. Germline V CDR1 and CDR2: SGHRS, YFSETQ. For the CDR3, the DNA is TGCGCCAGCAAGCCCTTTATCGGGACAAAAGTCTACGAGCAGTACTTC. Residues: CASKPFIGTKVYEQYF.

This clone was counted many times. The chain uses TRBV5-4 and TRBJ1-2; D call uncertain. Germline V CDR1 and CDR2: SGHNT, YYREEE (reference sequence). V lost 5 bases and J 4 bases, leaving 18 bases between the germline ends. CDR3 size: 15 residues. The CDR3 spells CASRSVGSRIYGYTF. The DNA of the CDR3 is TGTGCCAGCAGGAGCGTAGGCAGCCGGATCTATGGCTACACCTTC.

This sequence joins TRBV19 and TRBJ1-4; D is unresolved. The V and J ends lost 1 base and 0 bases respectively, with 6 bases between them. The CDR3 has 15 amino acids. From germline, CDR1 is LNHDA and CDR2 SQIVND (reference sequence). The CDR3 loop is CASSIGHSTNEKLFF. The CDR3 DNA sequence: TGTGCCAGTAGTATAGGACACTCAACTAATGAAAAACTGTTTTTT.

The chain joins TRBV9 to TRBJ1-5; possibly TRBD1 for D (6 bases). Trimming took 4 bases from V and 5 from J, leaving 13 bases between them. The CDR3 totals 14 residues. The germline CDR1 and CDR2 sequences are SGDLS and YYNGEE. Here the CDR3 reads CASSPGAGDQPQHF. In DNA form, the CDR3 reads TGTGCCAGCAGCCCAGGGGCAGGGGATCAGCCCCAGCATTTT.

CDR3 sequence (DNA): TGTGCCAGCAGCTCCCTAAGGGGCACTGAAGCTTTCTTT. It codes for CASSSLRGTEAFF. The chain carries TRBV7-9 and TRBJ1-1; possible D gene TRBD1, 5 bases. Trimming shortened V by 4 bases and J by 4 bases, and 10 bases separated the two germline ends. Germline assignment: CDR1 SEHNR and CDR2 FQNEAQ (reference sequence). The CDR3 has 13 residues.

The chain recombines TRBV19 with TRBJ1-1, with D possibly matching TRBD1 (6 bases). The CDR3 is made up of 16 amino acids. V lost 5 bases, J lost 1 base, and 17 bases lay in between. Germline CDR1 LNHDA, CDR2 SQIVND (reference sequence). The CDR3 DNA follows: TGTGCCAGTAGTGCTAGGACAGCCCCAACGAACACTGAAGCTTTCTTT. Amino acid sequence: CASSARTAPTNTEAFF. Drawing the rest from reference TRBV19 and TRBJ1-1, the complete variable domain is DGGITQSPKYLFRKEGQNVTLSCEQNLNHDAMYWYRQDPGQGLRLIYYSQIVNDFQKGDIAEGYSVSREKKESFPLTVTSAQKNPTAFYLCASSARTAPTNTEAFFGQGTRLTVV.

V usage is TRBV27 and J usage is TRBJ2-5; TRBD2 aligns across 7 bases. This CDR3 spans 16 amino acids. The germline V gene has CDR1 MNHEY and CDR2 SMNVEV (reference sequence). After removal of 2 bases from V and 1 base from J, the junction contained 7 bases not matched to a gene. The CDR3 nucleotides read TGTGCCAGCAGTTTACTGCGAACTAGCGCCCAAGAGACCCAGTACTTC. Its protein is CASSLLRTSAQETQYF.

The chain combines TRBV5-8 with TRBJ2-3; tentative D call: TRBD1 (5 bases). CDR1 and CDR2 from the germline V gene are SGHTS and YDEGEE. This CDR3 has 15 amino acids. Deletions cut 0 bases from V and 1 base from J, with 9 bases between. The CDR3 DNA reads TGTGCCAGCAGCTTGGTGGGCAGGGGCACAGATACGCAGTATTTT. Translation: CASSLVGRGTDTQYF.

The chain has TRBV5-1 and TRBJ1-2; D is possibly TRBD1 (6 bases). V was cut by 4 bases and J by 0 bases, with 13 bases left in between. Germline V gene data show CDR1 as SGHRS and CDR2 as YFSETQ. This CDR3 has 15 amino acids. In nucleotides, the CDR3 is TGCGCCAGCAGCCAGACAGGAGGAACTAACTATGGCTACACCTTC. It codes for CASSQTGGTNYGYTF.

The chain has TRBV10-3 and TRBJ2-1, with TRBD1 as a possible D gene (6 bases). Trimming stripped 0 bases from V and 5 bases from J, with 14 bases between. Germline CDR1 is ENHRY and CDR2 is SYGVKD. The CDR3 runs 16 residues. The CDR3 loop is CAISESIQGVDNEQFF. CDR3 nucleotides: TGTGCCATCAGTGAGTCGATACAGGGAGTGGACAATGAGCAGTTCTTC.

This chain links TRBV7-8 with TRBJ1-5; 7 bases match TRBD1. CDR3 length: 15 residues. Trimming cost V 3 bases and J 7 bases; bases outside gene matches: 9. The V gene's germline CDR1 is SGHVS and CDR2 FQNEAQ. The CDR3 DNA is TGTGCCAGCAGCTTCAGCAACGGACAGGCCCAGCCCCAGCATTTT. Translation gives CASSFSNGQAQPQHF.

The chain has TRBV6-5 and TRBJ1-5; TRBD1 matches at 8 bases. The ends lost 7 bases at V and 4 bases at J; junction bases unmatched: 9. There are 15 residues in the CDR3. CDR1 is MNHEY, CDR2 SVGAGI, per germline. The CDR3 DNA sequence: TGTGCCAGCAAGCTTGAACAGGGGGTAAATCAGCCCCAGCATTTT. The encoded protein is CASKLEQGVNQPQHF.

This rearrangement joins TRBV3-1 (or the pseudogene TRBV3-2) to TRBJ2-1; 7 bases fit TRBD1. The length of the CDR3 is 14 residues. The germline CDR1 and CDR2 sequences are LGHDT and YNNKEL (reference sequence). The V segment lost 3 bases and the J segment 2 bases; nucleotides outside the gene matches: 1. The CDR3 here is CASSQRGPYNEQFF. CDR3 nucleotides: TGTGCCAGCAGCCAGAGGGGGCCCTACAATGAGCAGTTCTTC.

The chain employs TRBV7-2 and TRBJ1-2; 9 nucleotides align to TRBD1. The CDR3 consists of 14 residues. Trimming cost V 4 bases and J 6 bases; bases outside gene matches: 6. The V gene's germline CDR1 is SGHTA and CDR2 FQGNSA. CDR3 DNA: TGTGCCAGCAGCTCCGACAGGGGGAATAATGGCTACACCTTC. Translation: CASSSDRGNNGYTF.

This sequence joins TRBV6-5 and TRBJ1-5, with D maybe TRBD1 (6 bases). Germline CDR1 is MNHEY and CDR2 is SVGAGI. The CDR3 totals 15 residues. V was cut by 10 bases and J by 0 bases, with 16 bases left in between. CDR3 sequence reads: CATTPGHTSNQPQHF. The CDR3 region has the DNA TGTGCCACAACACCGGGACACACTAGCAATCAGCCCCAGCATTTT.

The chain is built from TRBV4-1 and TRBJ1-5; a weak D match, TRBD1 (5 bases). V lost 0 bases and J 2 bases, leaving 14 bases between the germline ends. The length of the CDR3 is 17 residues. Per germline, CDR1 MGHRA and CDR2 YSYEKL. CDR3 bases: TGCGCCAGCAGCCAAGACTCGCAGGGAAGGGGCAATCAGCCCCAGCATTTT. Its translation is CASSQDSQGRGNQPQHF.

This clone was seen only once. The J gene is TRBJ1-5, the V gene TRBV5-8, with a weak D call TRBD1 (5 bases). Germline V CDR1 and CDR2: SGHTS, YDEGEE. Trimming took off 4 bases at V and 3 bases at J, with 8 bases between the two ends. This CDR3 is 13 amino acids long. CDR3 region: CASSRGYNQPQHF. The CDR3, as DNA: TGTGCCAGCAGCAGGGGTTACAATCAGCCCCAGCATTTT.

DNA of the CDR3: TGTGCCAGCAGCGTAGGGGTAGCGGGGGATACGCAGTATTTT. Translating gives CASSVGVAGDTQYF. The V and J genes are TRBV7-3 and TRBJ2-3; TRBD2 agrees at 8 bases. The trim removed 5 bases at V and 6 bases at J, leaving 7 bases unmatched. This CDR3 comprises 14 residues. CDR1 and CDR2 (germline): SGHTA, FQGTGA.

V usage is TRBV28 and J usage is TRBJ1-4; tentatively, D is TRBD1 (6 bases). V was pared by 6 bases and J by 3 bases, with 8 bases between. The CDR3 totals 13 residues. The germline V gene encodes CDR1 MDHEN and CDR2 SYDVKM. The DNA for the CDR3 is TGTGCCAGCAGCGGACAGCCTAATGAAAAACTGTTTTTT. Protein: CASSGQPNEKLFF.

The V gene is TRBV11-3, the J gene TRBJ2-3; TRBD2 aligns across 9 bases. The CDR3 consists of 13 residues. Germline CDR1 reads SGHNT; CDR2 reads YENEEA. Trimming at V came to 10 bases and at J to 1 base, leaving 3 bases not matched to a gene. The CDR3 region is CATQRGGTDTQYF. The CDR3 DNA is TGTGCCACCCAGCGGGGGGGCACAGATACGCAGTATTTT.

This chain connects TRBV4-3 to TRBJ1-1, with D possibly matching TRBD1 (6 bases). This CDR3 spans 18 amino acids. The V gene lost 0 bases and the J gene lost 5 bases, with 22 bases spanning the gap. CDR1 and CDR2 from the germline V gene are LGHNA and YSLEER. CDR3 region: CASSQDVVNTGIRTEAFF. The CDR3 DNA reads as TGCGCCAGCAGCCAAGACGTTGTAAACACAGGGATCAGGACTGAAGCTTTCTTT.

The CDR3 DNA reads TGTGCCAGCAGCTTAGCGCAGAGGGGACTCCGAGGCGCAGATACGCAGTATTTT. It is translated as CASSLAQRGLRGADTQYF. The chain uses TRBV7-8 and TRBJ2-3, with TRBD2 as a possible D gene (6 bases). Germline V gene data show CDR1 as SGHVS and CDR2 as FQNEAQ. CDR3 length: 18 amino acids. Trimming took 0 bases from V and 4 from J, leaving 20 bases between them.